The clone carrying this T cell receptor beta chain has a single count. Its target is unknown. The data stem from a study of cytomegalovirus exposure and HLA in healthy donors. The study's findings and limits: As was reported, the HLA-A and HLA-B alleles of most subjects were accurately predicted from TCR beta sequences.

The trim removed 4 bases at V and 7 bases at J, leaving 7 bases unmatched. CDR3 length equals 16 residues. In germline, CDR1 is SGHVS, CDR2 FQNEAQ. A multiplex PCR was run with 60 Vbeta primers and 13 Jbeta primers. How the authors handled the data: Counted up in a later analysis, unique TCR beta chains came to approximately 77 million, with around 11 million shared. This table comes from immunoSEQ multiplex PCR, and its TCRdb copy is limited to in-frame clones, with some not included. That table furnishes V, J and clone size, whereas the DNA furnished D and trimming. The sample has about 64,000 clones, 85% seen once.

V usage is TRBV7-8 and J usage is TRBJ2-1; 13 nucleotides agree with TRBD2. Sequencing used PBMCs. The TCR was taken from a female donor in good health and CMV-seronegative. CDR3 loop: CASSCRLAGGPNEQFF. The CDR3 DNA sequence: TGTGCCAGCAGCTGCAGACTAGCGGGGGGACCTAATGAGCAGTTCTTC.